The 21 T cell receptor beta chains presented below share a single source sample, sequenced in a study of beta chain features in type 1 diabetes. TCRB transcripts that were expressed got sequenced, as all of the isolated RNA had been reverse transcribed. The protocol was immunoSEQ multiplex PCR, while the TCRdb copy is restricted to in-frame clones and leaves out a portion. The table lists about 360,000 clones, approximately 12% of them singletons. Sequencing was performed on naive CD4+ T cells from blood. These TCRs come from a man between 18 and 29 years old in good health.

The chain combines TRBV28 with TRBJ2-1, with 14 bases identical to TRBD2. V was clipped by 4 bases and J by 5 bases; unmatched bases: 1. Germline CDR1 reads MDHEN; CDR2 reads SYDVKM. This CDR3 comprises 15 residues. The CDR3 bases are TGTGCCAGCAGTTCGACTAGCGGGAGGGACAATGAGCAGTTCTTC. Translated, it gives CASSSTSGRDNEQFF.

This chain links TRBV9 with TRBJ2-3; 9 bases are a match to TRBD2. The CDR3 contains 16 residues. With 4 bases clipped from V and 3 bases from J, the junction kept 9 bases outside the gene matches. CDR1 SGDLS and CDR2 YYNGEE come from the germline V gene. CDR3 protein: CASSPRIAGATDTQYF. Here the CDR3 DNA reads TGTGCCAGCAGCCCTAGGATAGCGGGAGCTACAGATACGCAGTATTTT.

This chain connects TRBV9 to TRBJ2-2; D gene uncertain. CDR1 and CDR2 from the germline V gene are SGDLS and YYNGEE. Trimming cost V 0 bases and J 1 base, with 13 bases left between them. This CDR3 is built from 17 residues. CDR3 loop: CASSVALRRRNTGELFF. The CDR3 DNA is TGTGCCAGCAGCGTAGCTTTGCGGAGAAGGAACACCGGGGAGCTGTTTTTT.

This clone was picked up many times. V and J are TRBV7-3 and TRBJ2-1; 12 positions match TRBD2. The germline V gene encodes CDR1 SGHTA and CDR2 FQGTGA. CDR3 length: 12 amino acids. With V trimmed by 6 bases and J by 10 bases, 1 base remained unmatched. DNA for the CDR3: TGTGCCAGCAGACTAGCGGGGGGAGAGCAGTTCTTC. This encodes CASRLAGGEQFF.

This clone was detected a few times. The chain has TRBV5-6 and TRBJ2-3; 9 bases are shared with TRBD2. Germline V lookup: CDR1 SGHDT, CDR2 YYEEEE. The CDR3 contains 17 residues. V lost 4 bases, J lost 2 bases, and 11 bases stayed unmatched. The CDR3 protein is CASSAGLAGADTDTQYF. The CDR3 DNA sequence: TGTGCCAGCAGCGCGGGGTTAGCGGGGGCCGACACAGATACGCAGTATTTT.

This clone appeared a few times. The chain joins TRBV6-6 to TRBJ2-1; no clear D gene. V lost 0 bases, J lost 8 bases, and 11 bases lay in between. From germline, CDR1 is MNHNY and CDR2 SVGAGI (reference sequence). CDR3 length: 14 residues. As DNA, the CDR3 is TGTGCCAGCAGTTACTCTAGAGGCTTCGATGAGCAGTTCTTC. Translating gives CASSYSRGFDEQFF.

V gene TRBV5-6 combines with J gene TRBJ1-4; TRBD1 matches 9 bases. Germline V gene lookup returns CDR1 SGHDT and CDR2 YYEEEE. There are 16 residues in the CDR3. V shed 4 bases, J shed 8 bases, and the junction held 12 bases outside the gene matches. The CDR3 DNA reads TGTGCCAGCAGCCCCCCCTGGGACAGGGTTGGAGAAAAACTGTTTTTT. This encodes CASSPPWDRVGEKLFF.

This clone was detected only a few times. The J gene is TRBJ2-7, the V gene TRBV7-9, with D possibly TRBD1 on 6 matching bases. CDR1 SEHNR and CDR2 FQNEAQ come from the germline V gene (reference sequence). The CDR3 is 12 amino acids. V was trimmed by 6 bases and J by 2 bases, leaving 8 bases between them. The CDR3 nucleotides are TGTGCCAGCAGTCAGGGGCCCTACGAGCAGTACTTC. Its translation: CASSQGPYEQYF.

The chain employs TRBV11-1 and TRBJ1-2, with TRBD1 matching 7 bases. Germline CDR1 and CDR2: SGHAT and FQDESV (reference sequence). The V and J ends lost 3 bases and 2 bases, in that order; junction bases with no gene match: 3. CDR3 length equals 14 residues. CDR3 coding DNA: TGTGCCAGCAGCTTGACGGGACAGAACTATGGCTACACCTTC. It encodes CASSLTGQNYGYTF.

V and J are TRBV5-1 and TRBJ2-1; 11 bases line up with TRBD2. Germline assignment: CDR1 SGHRS and CDR2 YFSETQ. This CDR3 contains 15 residues. Trimming removed 2 bases from V and 4 bases from J; junction bases left unmatched: 2. The CDR3 DNA reads as TGCGCCAGCAGCTTAAGACTAGCGGGGTACAATGAGCAGTTCTTC. Translating it yields CASSLRLAGYNEQFF.

This clone was observed a handful of times. This chain joins TRBV4-3 and TRBJ2-1; tentatively, D is TRBD2 (5 bases). There are 16 residues in the CDR3. Germline CDR1 LGHNA, CDR2 YSLEER. Trimming took off 4 bases at V and 3 bases at J, with 16 bases between the two ends. The CDR3: CASSPVGSGVYNEQFF. The CDR3 nucleotides read TGCGCCAGCAGCCCGGTGGGAAGCGGAGTCTACAATGAGCAGTTCTTC.

This clone was recorded a few times. This rearrangement joins TRBV29-1 to TRBJ2-3, with a possible D match to TRBD1 (6 bases). With 2 bases removed from V and 4 bases from J, the gap between germline ends came to 19 bases. The CDR3 extends over 16 amino acids. Germline-derived CDR1 and CDR2 are SQVTM and ANQGSEA. The CDR3 protein is CSVERGLNPAADTQYF. The CDR3 region has the DNA TGCAGCGTTGAAAGGGGGTTGAACCCCGCCGCAGATACGCAGTATTTT.

There are a few counts of this clone. The chain combines TRBV7-2 with TRBJ2-1; possible D gene TRBD2, 6 bases. CDR1 and CDR2 (germline): SGHTA, FQGNSA. V gave up 5 bases and J gave up 0 bases, with 14 bases separating them. CDR3 length equals 16 residues. The DNA of the CDR3 is TGTGCCAGCAGCCTGAGCGGGTCCAGCTCCTACAATGAGCAGTTCTTC. It translates to CASSLSGSSSYNEQFF. Full variable domain (missing parts from reference TRBV7-2 and TRBJ2-1): GAGVSQSPSNKVTEKGKDVELRCDPISGHTALYWYRQSLGQGLEFLIYFQGNSAPDKSGLPSDRFSAERTGGSVSTLTIQRTQQEDSAVYLCASSLSGSSSYNEQFFGPGTRLTVL.

This chain links TRBV15 with TRBJ1-2; a weak D match, TRBD1 (6 bases). In germline, CDR1 is LNHNV, CDR2 YYDKDF (reference sequence). CDR3 length: 14 amino acids. V was trimmed by 1 base and J by 7 bases, leaving 13 bases between them. In nucleotides, the CDR3 is TGTGCCACCAGCAGAGGGGACACCTCCCTTGGCTACACCTTC. Its protein is CATSRGDTSLGYTF.

This clone has more than one count but fewer than ten. The rearrangement links TRBV11-2 to TRBJ2-1; 10 nucleotides agree with TRBD2. The germline gives CDR1 SGHAT, CDR2 FQNNGV. Unmatched junction bases numbered 8, after V lost 5 bases and J lost 7 bases. The CDR3 contains 15 residues. The CDR3 reads CASSRERGGRNEQFF. In DNA, the CDR3 is TGTGCCAGCAGCCGTGAGCGGGGGGGCCGGAATGAGCAGTTCTTC.

CDR3 coding DNA: TGTGCCAGCAGCCAAGCGGGAGAGACCCAGTACTTC. As protein: CASSQAGETQYF. The chain combines TRBV4-2 with TRBJ2-5; D unresolved. This CDR3 region has 12 residues. The V gene's germline CDR1 is LGHNA and CDR2 YNFKEQ. With 1 base removed from V and 4 bases from J, the gap between germline ends came to 4 bases.

The CDR3 DNA follows: TGCGCCAGCAGCTTGGCCCTCAGGACTGAAGCTTTCTTT. It is translated as CASSLALRTEAFF. V gene TRBV5-1 combines with J gene TRBJ1-1; D is uncertain. The germline V and J ends were trimmed by 0 bases and 5 bases, with 8 bases remaining between them. The V gene's germline CDR1 is SGHRS and CDR2 YFSETQ. The CDR3 is 13 residues long. Using reference TRBV5-1 and TRBJ1-1 for the parts outside the CDR3, the full variable domain is KAGVTQTPRYLIKTRGQQVTLSCSPISGHRSVSWYQQTPGQGLQFLFEYFSETQRNKGNFPGRFSGRQFSNSRSEMNVSTLELGDSALYLCASSLALRTEAFFGQGTRLTVV.

The chain carries TRBV7-3 and TRBJ2-7; a possible D gene is TRBD2 (5 bases). The CDR3 extends over 16 amino acids. V dropped 0 bases and J dropped 2 bases, with 14 bases sitting between them. Germline CDR1 SGHTA, CDR2 FQGTGA. The DNA of the CDR3 is TGTGCCAGCAGCTTAACCCCCGCTGCGGGTACCTACGAGCAGTACTTC. Its protein is CASSLTPAAGTYEQYF.

V gene TRBV28 combines with J gene TRBJ1-2; D might be TRBD1 (5 bases). From germline, CDR1 is MDHEN and CDR2 SYDVKM. The CDR3 has 13 residues. Deletions cut 5 bases from V and 2 bases from J, with 9 bases between. In DNA form, the CDR3 reads TGTGCCAGCAGTCAGGGACTAAACTATGGCTACACCTTC. Amino acids: CASSQGLNYGYTF.

This chain links TRBV5-1 with TRBJ2-7; the D is unclear. CDR1 is SGHRS and CDR2 is YFSETQ in the germline V gene. V lost 0 bases, J lost 0 bases, and 7 bases lay in between. There are 14 residues in the CDR3. CDR3: CASSLVTPSYEQYF. The CDR3 nucleotides are TGCGCCAGCAGCTTGGTCACTCCCTCCTACGAGCAGTACTTC.

This clone was detected only a few times. The chain uses TRBV5-1 and TRBJ1-4, with 7 bases lining up with TRBD1. Germline-derived CDR1 and CDR2 are SGHRS and YFSETQ. Trimming removed 6 bases from V and 3 bases from J; junction bases left unmatched: 5. CDR3 length: 14 residues. The CDR3 DNA reads as TGCGCCAGCACCCCAGGGGGTTCTAATGAAAAACTGTTTTTT. This codes for CASTPGGSNEKLFF. The full variable domain, completed using reference TRBV5-1 and TRBJ1-4, is KAGVTQTPRYLIKTRGQQVTLSCSPISGHRSVSWYQQTPGQGLQFLFEYFSETQRNKGNFPGRFSGRQFSNSRSEMNVSTLELGDSALYLCASTPGGSNEKLFFGSGTQLSVL.